These 12 T cell receptor beta chains came from one sample sequenced in a study of blood T cell repertoires in COVID-19. Sequenced by immunoSEQ multiplex PCR; TCRdb stores in-frame clones only, minus some. The profile shows 130,000 to 150,000 clones, about 80% of them singletons. The sequenced sample consisted of peripheral blood. These receptors originate from a man in his 70s who had recovered from COVID-19.

The chain couples TRBV18 to TRBJ2-7, with 13 bases identical to TRBD2. J was trimmed by 3 bases and V by 3 bases; bases with no gene match: 5. CDR1 is KGHSH, CDR2 LQKENI, per germline. This CDR3 is 16 amino acids long. CDR3 DNA: TGTGCCAGCTCACCGTCTGGACTAGCGGGAGACTACGAGCAGTACTTC. Protein sequence: CASSPSGLAGDYEQYF.

This clone was seen once. The chain's CDR3 is CASGAPIYEQYF. The CDR3 DNA reads as TGTGCCAGCGGGGCGCCTATCTACGAGCAGTACTTC. This rearrangement joins TRBV27 to TRBJ2-7; possible D gene TRBD1, 5 bases. Germline loops: CDR1 MNHEY, CDR2 SMNVEV (reference sequence). This CDR3 spans 12 amino acids. V was trimmed by 8 bases and J by 3 bases, leaving 11 bases between them.

V gene TRBV6-5 combines with J gene TRBJ1-2; 8 positions agree with TRBD1. The CDR3 is made up of 16 amino acids. Germline V gene sequence: CDR1 MNHEY, CDR2 SVGAGI. J was trimmed by 5 bases and V by 4 bases; bases with no gene match: 12. CDR3 DNA sequence: TGTGCCAGCAGTTCACCGAGGACAGGGTCTGGTTATGGCTACACCTTC. Its protein product is CASSSPRTGSGYGYTF.

The chain couples TRBV3-1 (or the pseudogene TRBV3-2) to TRBJ2-1; 7 bases are shared with TRBD1. The length of the CDR3 is 20 residues. The trim removed 4 bases at V and 5 bases at J, leaving 23 bases unmatched. Germline V gene data show CDR1 as LGHDT and CDR2 as YNNKEL (reference sequence). The CDR3 DNA follows: TGTGCCAGCAGCCGCGTCCCATACAGGGGACATACCTTACCGAACAATGAGCAGTTCTTC. Its protein product is CASSRVPYRGHTLPNNEQFF.

The chain combines TRBV27 with TRBJ2-7; maybe TRBD1 (6 bases). The germline V and J ends were trimmed by 5 bases and 2 bases, with 13 bases remaining between them. Germline lookup yields CDR1 MNHEY and CDR2 SMNVEV (reference sequence). The length of the CDR3 is 14 residues. The CDR3 spells CASSVTGYAYEQYF. CDR3 bases: TGTGCCAGCAGTGTTACAGGGTACGCCTACGAGCAGTACTTC.

The chain uses TRBV5-8 and TRBJ1-1; the match to TRBD1 covers 9 bases. The CDR3 spans 15 residues. Germline CDR1 is SGHTS and CDR2 is YDEGEE. V was pared by 4 bases and J by 0 bases, with 4 bases of the junction left unmatched. DNA of the CDR3: TGTGCCAGCAGCCCTCGACAGGGGGTGAACACTGAAGCTTTCTTT. As protein: CASSPRQGVNTEAFF.

The V call is TRBV7-2, the J call TRBJ2-5; D is perhaps TRBD2 (5 bases). The CDR3 has 17 amino acids. V was trimmed by 5 bases and J by 3 bases, leaving 22 bases between them. Germline V CDR1 and CDR2: SGHTA, FQGNSA. The CDR3 DNA sequence: TGTGCCAGCAGCCCCCCCTCTCTAGCACCTAAGGAAGAGACCCAGTACTTC. Translated, it gives CASSPPSLAPKEETQYF.

J is TRBJ2-2 and V is TRBV2; unclear D gene. Germline CDR1 SNHLY, CDR2 FYNNEI. V lost 6 bases, J lost 6 bases, and 26 bases lay in between. CDR3 size: 18 residues. The chain's CDR3 is CASSAENPTFARAGELFF. CDR3 sequence (DNA): TGTGCCAGCAGCGCTGAAAACCCCACTTTTGCGAGAGCCGGGGAGCTGTTTTTT.

This clone was observed at least ten times. J is TRBJ2-7 and V is TRBV5-1; 8 bases align to TRBD2. J gave up 3 bases and V 4 bases, and 12 bases lay outside the gene matches. Germline-derived CDR1 and CDR2 are SGHRS and YFSETQ. CDR3 length equals 16 residues. The CDR3, as DNA: TGCGCCAGCAGCCCTACCGGGGGCCTAGCGGGCTACGAGCAGTACTTC. Its translation is CASSPTGGLAGYEQYF.

The J gene is TRBJ2-2, the V gene TRBV9; D is possibly TRBD2 (5 bases). The CDR3 spans 15 residues. V dropped 9 bases and J dropped 8 bases, with 23 bases sitting between them. Germline assignment: CDR1 SGDLS and CDR2 YYNGEE. As DNA, the CDR3 is TGTGCCACAAAACGAGGGAGAGGGCCCGAGGGGGAGCTGTTTTTT. Protein sequence: CATKRGRGPEGELFF.

This sequence joins TRBV10-3 and TRBJ2-5, with TRBD2 identical over 7 bases. The CDR3 runs to 16 residues. Germline-derived CDR1 and CDR2 are ENHRY and SYGVKD. With 0 bases clipped from V and 5 bases from J, the junction kept 9 bases outside the gene matches. Here the CDR3 reads CAISESRGGSRETQYF. For the CDR3, the DNA is TGTGCCATCAGTGAGTCGAGGGGCGGGAGTCGGGAGACCCAGTACTTC.

The chain is built from TRBV4-1 and TRBJ2-7; 11 nucleotides match TRBD1. The CDR3 runs to 17 residues. The V segment lost 0 bases and the J segment 1 base; nucleotides outside the gene matches: 5. Per germline, CDR1 MGHRA and CDR2 YSYEKL. Here the CDR3 reads CASSQEGTGGLSYEQYF. The CDR3 DNA is TGCGCCAGCAGCCAAGAAGGGACAGGGGGATTGTCCTACGAGCAGTACTTC.